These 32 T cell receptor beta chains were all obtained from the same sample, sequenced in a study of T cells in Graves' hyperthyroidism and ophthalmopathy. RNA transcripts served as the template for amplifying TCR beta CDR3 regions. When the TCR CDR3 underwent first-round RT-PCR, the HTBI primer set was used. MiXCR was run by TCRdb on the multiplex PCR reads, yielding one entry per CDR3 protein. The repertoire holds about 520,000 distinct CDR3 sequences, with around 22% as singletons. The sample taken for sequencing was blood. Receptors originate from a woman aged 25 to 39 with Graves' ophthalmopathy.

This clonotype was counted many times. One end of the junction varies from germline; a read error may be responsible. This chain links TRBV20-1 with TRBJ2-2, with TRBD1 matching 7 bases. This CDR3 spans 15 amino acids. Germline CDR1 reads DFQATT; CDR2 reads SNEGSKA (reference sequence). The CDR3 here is CSTSSTGANTGELFF. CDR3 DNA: TGCAGTACTAGTTCAACAGGGGCGAACACCGGGGAGCTGTTTTTT.

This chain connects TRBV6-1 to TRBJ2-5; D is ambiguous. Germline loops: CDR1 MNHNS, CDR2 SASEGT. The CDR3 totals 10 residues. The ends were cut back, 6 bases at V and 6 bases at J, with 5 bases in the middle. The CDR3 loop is CASRGKTQYF. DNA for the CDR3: TGTGCCAGCAGGGGAAAGACCCAGTACTTC.

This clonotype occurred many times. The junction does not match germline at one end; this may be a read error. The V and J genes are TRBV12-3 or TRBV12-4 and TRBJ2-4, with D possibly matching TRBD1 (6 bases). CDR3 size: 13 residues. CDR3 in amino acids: CASSPPAGDIKYF. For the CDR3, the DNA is TGTGCCAGCAGCCCTCCTGCAGGGGACATTAAGTACTTC.

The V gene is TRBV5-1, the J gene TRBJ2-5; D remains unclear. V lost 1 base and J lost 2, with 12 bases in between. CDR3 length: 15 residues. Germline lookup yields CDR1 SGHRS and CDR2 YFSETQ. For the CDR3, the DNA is TGCGCCAGCAGCTTGCCACTGGCAGGACAAGAGACCCAGTACTTC. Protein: CASSLPLAGQETQYF. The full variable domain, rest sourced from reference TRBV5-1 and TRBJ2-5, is KAGVTQTPRYLIKTRGQQVTLSCSPISGHRSVSWYQQTPGQGLQFLFEYFSETQRNKGNFPGRFSGRQFSNSRSEMNVSTLELGDSALYLCASSLPLAGQETQYFGPGTRLLVL.

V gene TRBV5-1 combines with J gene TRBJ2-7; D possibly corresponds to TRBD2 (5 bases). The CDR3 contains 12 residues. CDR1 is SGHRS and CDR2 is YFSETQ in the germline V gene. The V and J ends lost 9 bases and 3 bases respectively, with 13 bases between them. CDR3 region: CATSPGNYEQYF. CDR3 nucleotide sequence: TGCGCCACCTCCCCGGGGAACTACGAGCAGTACTTC.

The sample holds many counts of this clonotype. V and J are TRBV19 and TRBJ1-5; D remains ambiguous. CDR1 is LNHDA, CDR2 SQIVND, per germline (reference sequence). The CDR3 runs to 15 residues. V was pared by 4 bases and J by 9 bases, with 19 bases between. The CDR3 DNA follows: TGTGCCAGTAGTACGTTTAAGGCCTCCGGGAGGCCCCAGCATTTT. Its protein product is CASSTFKASGRPQHF.

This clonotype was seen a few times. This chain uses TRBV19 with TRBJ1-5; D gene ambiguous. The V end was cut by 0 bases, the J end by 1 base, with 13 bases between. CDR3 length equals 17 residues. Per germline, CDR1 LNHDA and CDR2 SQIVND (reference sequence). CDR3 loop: CASSIDLSGRSNQPQHF. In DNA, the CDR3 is TGTGCCAGTAGTATAGATCTATCCGGCAGGAGCAATCAGCCCCAGCATTTT. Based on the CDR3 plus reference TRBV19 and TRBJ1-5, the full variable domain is DGGITQSPKYLFRKEGQNVTLSCEQNLNHDAMYWYRQDPGQGLRLIYYSQIVNDFQKGDIAEGYSVSREKKESFPLTVTSAQKNPTAFYLCASSIDLSGRSNQPQHFGDGTRLSIL.

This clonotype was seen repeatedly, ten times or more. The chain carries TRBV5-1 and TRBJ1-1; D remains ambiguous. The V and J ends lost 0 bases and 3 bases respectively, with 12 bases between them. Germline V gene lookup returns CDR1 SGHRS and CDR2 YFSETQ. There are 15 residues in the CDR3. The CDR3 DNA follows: TGCGCCAGCAGCTTGGGATCCAACTCGTACACTGAAGCTTTCTTT. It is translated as CASSLGSNSYTEAFF. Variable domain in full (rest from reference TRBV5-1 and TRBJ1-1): KAGVTQTPRYLIKTRGQQVTLSCSPISGHRSVSWYQQTPGQGLQFLFEYFSETQRNKGNFPGRFSGRQFSNSRSEMNVSTLELGDSALYLCASSLGSNSYTEAFFGQGTRLTVV.

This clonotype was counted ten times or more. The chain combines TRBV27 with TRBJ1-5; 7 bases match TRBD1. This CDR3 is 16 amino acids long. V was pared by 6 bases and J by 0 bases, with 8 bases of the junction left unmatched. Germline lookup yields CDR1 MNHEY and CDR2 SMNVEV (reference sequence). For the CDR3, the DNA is TGTGCCAGCAGGAAGGGGGCGGATTTTAGCAATCAGCCCCAGCATTTT. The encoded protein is CASRKGADFSNQPQHF.

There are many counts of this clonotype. As DNA, the CDR3 is TGTGCCAGCAGCGTCTGGACAGGGGATAGCTATGGCTACACCTTC. Protein sequence: CASSVWTGDSYGYTF. The J gene is TRBJ1-2, the V gene TRBV12-3 or TRBV12-4, with 9 positions matching TRBD1. V trimming: 6 bases; J trimming: 4 bases; junction bases outside the gene matches: 9. This CDR3 contains 15 residues.

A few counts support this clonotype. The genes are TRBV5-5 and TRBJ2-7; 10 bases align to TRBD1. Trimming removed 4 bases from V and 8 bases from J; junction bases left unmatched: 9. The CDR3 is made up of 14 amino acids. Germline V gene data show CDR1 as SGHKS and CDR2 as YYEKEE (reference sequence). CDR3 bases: TGTGCCAGCAGCATTCGACAGGGGGCGGGGAAGCAGTACTTC. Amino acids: CASSIRQGAGKQYF.

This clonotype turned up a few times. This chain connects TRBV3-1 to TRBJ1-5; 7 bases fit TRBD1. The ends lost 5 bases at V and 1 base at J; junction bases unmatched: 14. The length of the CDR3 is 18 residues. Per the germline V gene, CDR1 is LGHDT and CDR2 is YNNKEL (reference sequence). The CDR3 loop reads CASSGTPRQGRSNQPQHF. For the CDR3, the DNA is TGTGCCAGCAGCGGAACTCCCAGACAGGGCAGGAGCAATCAGCCCCAGCATTTT. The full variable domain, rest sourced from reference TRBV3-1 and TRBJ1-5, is DTAVSQTPKYLVTQMGNDKSIKCEQNLGHDTMYWYKQDSKKFLKIMFSYNNKELIINETVPNRFSPKSPDKAHLNLHINSLELGDSAVYFCASSGTPRQGRSNQPQHFGDGTRLSIL.

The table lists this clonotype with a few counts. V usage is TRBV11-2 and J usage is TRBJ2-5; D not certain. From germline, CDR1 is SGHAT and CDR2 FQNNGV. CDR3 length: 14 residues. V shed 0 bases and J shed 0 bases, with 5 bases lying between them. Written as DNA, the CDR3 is TGTGCCAGCAGCTTAGAACTGAACCAAGAGACCCAGTACTTC. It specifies CASSLELNQETQYF.

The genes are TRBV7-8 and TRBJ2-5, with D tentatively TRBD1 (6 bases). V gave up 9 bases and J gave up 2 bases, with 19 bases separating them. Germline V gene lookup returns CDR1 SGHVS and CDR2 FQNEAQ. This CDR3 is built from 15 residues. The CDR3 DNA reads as TGTGCCAGTCGACCCCAGACAGGTCTTCAAGAGACCCAGTACTTC. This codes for CASRPQTGLQETQYF.

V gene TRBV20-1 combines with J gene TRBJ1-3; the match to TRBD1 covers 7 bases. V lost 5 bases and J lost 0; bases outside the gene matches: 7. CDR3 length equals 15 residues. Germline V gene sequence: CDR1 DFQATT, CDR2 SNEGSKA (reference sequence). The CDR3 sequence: CSAGGQKFSGNTIYF. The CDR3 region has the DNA TGCAGTGCTGGGGGACAGAAGTTCTCTGGAAACACCATATATTTT.

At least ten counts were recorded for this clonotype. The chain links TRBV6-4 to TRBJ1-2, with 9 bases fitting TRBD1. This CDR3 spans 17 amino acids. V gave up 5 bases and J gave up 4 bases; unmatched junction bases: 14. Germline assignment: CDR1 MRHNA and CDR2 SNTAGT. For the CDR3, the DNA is TGTGCCAGCAGTCCTCTCGTGGACAGGGGCTCTATCTATGGCTACACCTTC. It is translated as CASSPLVDRGSIYGYTF.

CDR3: CSARDYSGDRALGGYTF. As DNA, the CDR3 is TGCAGTGCTAGAGATTATTCGGGGGACAGGGCTTTGGGAGGCTACACCTTC. The chain has TRBV20-1 and TRBJ1-2, with 9 bases identical to TRBD1. CDR1 is DFQATT and CDR2 is SNEGSKA in the germline V gene (reference sequence). This CDR3 contains 17 residues. The V segment lost 0 bases and the J segment 8 bases; nucleotides outside the gene matches: 16.

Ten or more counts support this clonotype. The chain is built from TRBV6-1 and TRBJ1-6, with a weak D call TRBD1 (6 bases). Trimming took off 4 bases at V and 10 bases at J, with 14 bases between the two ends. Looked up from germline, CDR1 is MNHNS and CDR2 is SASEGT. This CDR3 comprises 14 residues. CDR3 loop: CASSGGAGASPLHF. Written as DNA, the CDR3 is TGTGCCAGCAGTGGCGGGGCAGGGGCCTCACCCCTCCACTTT.

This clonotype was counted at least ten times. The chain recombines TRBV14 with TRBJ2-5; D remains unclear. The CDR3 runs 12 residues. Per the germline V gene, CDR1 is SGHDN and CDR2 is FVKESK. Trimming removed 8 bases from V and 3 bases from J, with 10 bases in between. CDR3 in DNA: TGTGCCAGCTCCACCAGAAAAGAGACCCAGTACTTC. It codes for CASSTRKETQYF.

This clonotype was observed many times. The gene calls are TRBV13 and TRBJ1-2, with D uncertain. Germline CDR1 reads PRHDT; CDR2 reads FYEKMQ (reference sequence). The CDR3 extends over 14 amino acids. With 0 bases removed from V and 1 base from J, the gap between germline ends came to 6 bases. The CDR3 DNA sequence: TGTGCCAGCAGCTTAGGAGAGGGTAACTATGGCTACACCTTC. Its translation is CASSLGEGNYGYTF. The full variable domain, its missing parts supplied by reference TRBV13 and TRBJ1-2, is AAGVIQSPRHLIKEKRETATLKCYPIPRHDTVYWYQQGPGQDPQFLISFYEKMQSDKGSIPDRFSAQQFSDYHSELNMSSLELGDSALYFCASSLGEGNYGYTFGSGTRLTVV.

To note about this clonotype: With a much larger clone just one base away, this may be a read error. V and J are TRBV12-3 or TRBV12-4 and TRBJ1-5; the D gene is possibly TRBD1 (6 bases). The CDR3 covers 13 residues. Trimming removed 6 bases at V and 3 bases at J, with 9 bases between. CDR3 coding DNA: TGTGCCAGCAGAGAGGGGGACAATCAGCCCCAGCATTTT. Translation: CASREGDNQPQHF.

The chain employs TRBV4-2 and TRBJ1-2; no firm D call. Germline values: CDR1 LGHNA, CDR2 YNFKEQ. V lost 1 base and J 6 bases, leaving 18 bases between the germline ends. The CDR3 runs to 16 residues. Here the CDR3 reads CASSQVGLEVADGYTF. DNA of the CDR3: TGTGCCAGCAGCCAAGTGGGCCTGGAAGTGGCAGATGGCTACACCTTC.

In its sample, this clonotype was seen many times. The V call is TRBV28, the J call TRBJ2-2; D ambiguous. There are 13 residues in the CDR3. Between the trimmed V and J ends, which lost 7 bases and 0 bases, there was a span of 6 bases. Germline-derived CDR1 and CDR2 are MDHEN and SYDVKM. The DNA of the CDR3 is TGTGCCAGCAAAAACGCGAACACCGGGGAGCTGTTTTTT. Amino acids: CASKNANTGELFF.

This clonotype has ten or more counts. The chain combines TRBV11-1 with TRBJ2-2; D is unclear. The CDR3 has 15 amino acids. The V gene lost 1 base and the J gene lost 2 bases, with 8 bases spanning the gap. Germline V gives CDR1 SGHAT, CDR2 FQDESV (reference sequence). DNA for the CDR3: TGTGCCAGCAGCTTAGTCGACGAAAACACCGGGGAGCTGTTTTTT. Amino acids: CASSLVDENTGELFF.

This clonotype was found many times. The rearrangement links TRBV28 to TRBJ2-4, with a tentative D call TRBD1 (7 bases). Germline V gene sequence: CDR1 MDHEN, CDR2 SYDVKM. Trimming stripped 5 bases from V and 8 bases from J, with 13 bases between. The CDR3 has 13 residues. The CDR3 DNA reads TGTGCCAGCAGTGGAGACAGGGAGGACATTCAGTACTTC. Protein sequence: CASSGDREDIQYF.

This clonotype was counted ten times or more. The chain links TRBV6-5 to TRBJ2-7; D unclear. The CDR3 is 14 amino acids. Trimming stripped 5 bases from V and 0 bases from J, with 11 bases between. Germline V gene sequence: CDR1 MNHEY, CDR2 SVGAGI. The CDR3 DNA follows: TGTGCCAGCAGTCGAGCAGAAAGCTCCTACGAGCAGTACTTC. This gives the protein CASSRAESSYEQYF.

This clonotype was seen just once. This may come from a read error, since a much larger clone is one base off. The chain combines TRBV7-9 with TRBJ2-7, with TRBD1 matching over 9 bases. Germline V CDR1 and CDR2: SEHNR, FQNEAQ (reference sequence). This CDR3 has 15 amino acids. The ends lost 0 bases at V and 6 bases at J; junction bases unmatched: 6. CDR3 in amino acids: CASSLAGQGHPEQYF. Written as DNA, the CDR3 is TGTGCCAGCAGCTTAGCTGGACAGGGGCACCCCGAGCAGTACTTC.

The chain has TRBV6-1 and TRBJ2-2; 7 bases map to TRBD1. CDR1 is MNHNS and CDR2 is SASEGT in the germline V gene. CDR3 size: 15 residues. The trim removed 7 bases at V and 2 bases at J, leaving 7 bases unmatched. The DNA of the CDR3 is TGTGCCAGCACCTTGACAGGGTCTAACACCGGGGAGCTGTTTTTT. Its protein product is CASTLTGSNTGELFF.

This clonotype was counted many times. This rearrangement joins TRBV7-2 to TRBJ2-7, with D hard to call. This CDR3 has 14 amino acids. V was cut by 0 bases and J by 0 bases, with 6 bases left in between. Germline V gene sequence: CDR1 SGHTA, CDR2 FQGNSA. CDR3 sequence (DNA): TGTGCCAGCAGCTTAGCTTGGCGCTCCTACGAGCAGTACTTC. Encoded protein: CASSLAWRSYEQYF.

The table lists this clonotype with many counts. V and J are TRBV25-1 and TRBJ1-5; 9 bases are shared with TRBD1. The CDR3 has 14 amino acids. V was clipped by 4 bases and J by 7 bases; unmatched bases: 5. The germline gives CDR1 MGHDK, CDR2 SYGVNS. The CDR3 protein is CASSGGQGWQPQHF. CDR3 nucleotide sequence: TGTGCCAGCAGTGGGGGACAGGGATGGCAGCCCCAGCATTTT.

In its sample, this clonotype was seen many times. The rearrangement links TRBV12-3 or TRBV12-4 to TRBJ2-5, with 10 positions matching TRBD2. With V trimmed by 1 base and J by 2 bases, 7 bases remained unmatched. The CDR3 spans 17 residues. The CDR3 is CASSLGPSGGDQETQYF. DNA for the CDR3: TGTGCCAGCAGTTTAGGGCCCAGCGGGGGGGATCAAGAGACCCAGTACTTC.

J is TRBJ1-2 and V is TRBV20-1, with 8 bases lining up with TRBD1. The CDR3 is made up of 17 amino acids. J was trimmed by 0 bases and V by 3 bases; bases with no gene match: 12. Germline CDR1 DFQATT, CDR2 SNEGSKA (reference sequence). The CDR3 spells CSARESARGPSNYGYTF. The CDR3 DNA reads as TGCAGTGCTAGGGAATCGGCCAGGGGGCCTTCTAACTATGGCTACACCTTC.